Below are 30 T cell receptor beta chains sequenced from a single sample in a study of read filtering for tumor transcriptome and immune sequencing. Molecular barcoded adaptors covering alpha/delta and beta/gamma chains were used on approximately 440 ng RNA. TCRdb reprocessed the reads with MiXCR, giving one entry per CDR3 protein. The sample includes about 63,000 distinct CDR3 sequences, 11% to 15% seen only once; the top ten take 45%. Sequenced sample: a population of CD138-negative cells sorted from bone marrow. The receptors stem from a donor at least 40 years old with multiple myeloma.

This clonotype was seen repeatedly, ten times or more. The gene calls are TRBV7-2 and TRBJ2-1; D is uncertain. In germline, CDR1 is SGHTA, CDR2 FQGNSA. The V and J ends lost 7 bases and 0 bases respectively, with 19 bases between them. The CDR3 loop spans 17 amino acids. Here the CDR3 reads CASTQSHPESSYNEQFF. As DNA, the CDR3 is TGTGCCAGCACACAATCCCACCCAGAGTCCTCCTACAATGAGCAGTTCTTC. Supplemented by reference TRBV7-2 and TRBJ2-1, the full variable domain reads GAGVSQSPSNKVTEKGKDVELRCDPISGHTALYWYRQSLGQGLEFLIYFQGNSAPDKSGLPSDRFSAERTGGSVSTLTIQRTQQEDSAVYLCASTQSHPESSYNEQFFGPGTRLTVL.

This clonotype appeared many times. The chain recombines TRBV7-8 with TRBJ1-5; D gene unclear. V shed 5 bases and J shed 3 bases, with 11 bases lying between them. CDR3 length: 14 residues. CDR1 and CDR2 from the germline V gene are SGHVS and FQNEAQ. The CDR3 region is CASSGEGFNQPQHF. CDR3 coding DNA: TGTGCCAGCAGCGGAGAGGGATTCAATCAGCCCCAGCATTTT.

This clonotype was counted at least ten times. The gene calls are TRBV5-5 and TRBJ1-5; D remains unclear. CDR3 length equals 16 residues. V lost 0 bases and J lost 2, with 12 bases in between. Germline V gene sequence: CDR1 SGHKS, CDR2 YYEKEE (reference sequence). This CDR3 reads CASSLANWGGNQPQHF. The CDR3 DNA reads as TGTGCCAGCAGCTTGGCAAATTGGGGTGGCAATCAGCCCCAGCATTTT. The full variable domain, its missing parts supplied by reference TRBV5-5 and TRBJ1-5, is DAGVTQSPTHLIKTRGQQVTLRCSPISGHKSVSWYQQVLGQGPQFIFQYYEKEERGRGNFPDRFSARQFPNYSSELNVNALLLGDSALYLCASSLANWGGNQPQHFGDGTRLSIL.

This clonotype showed up many times. The V gene is TRBV6-5, the J gene TRBJ2-7; the match to TRBD1 covers 7 bases. The junction had 2 bases not matched to a gene; V was cut back by 0 bases and J by 0 bases. This CDR3 is built from 15 residues. Germline CDR1 reads MNHEY; CDR2 reads SVGAGI. The CDR3 bases are TGTGCCAGCAGTTACTCCCGGGACAGCTCCTACGAGCAGTACTTC. Translating it yields CASSYSRDSSYEQYF.

This clonotype was counted many times. The chain carries TRBV19 and TRBJ2-1; 12 nucleotides match TRBD2. The length of the CDR3 is 15 residues. The V and J ends lost 4 bases and 4 bases, in that order; junction bases with no gene match: 2. Germline V gene sequence: CDR1 LNHDA, CDR2 SQIVND (reference sequence). CDR3 coding DNA: TGTGCCAGTAGTACACTAGCGGGAGGTTACAATGAGCAGTTCTTC. Translating it yields CASSTLAGGYNEQFF. The variable domain in full, with the rest retrieved from reference TRBV19 and TRBJ2-1, is DGGITQSPKYLFRKEGQNVTLSCEQNLNHDAMYWYRQDPGQGLRLIYYSQIVNDFQKGDIAEGYSVSREKKESFPLTVTSAQKNPTAFYLCASSTLAGGYNEQFFGPGTRLTVL.

This clonotype was found many times. This rearrangement joins TRBV19 to TRBJ1-2; D is undetermined. This CDR3 spans 11 amino acids. Trimming took 6 bases from V and 4 from J, leaving 6 bases between them. Germline CDR1 LNHDA, CDR2 SQIVND (reference sequence). The DNA for the CDR3 is TGTGCCAGTAGCCGGGCCTATGGCTACACCTTC. Translated: CASSRAYGYTF.

Of note for this clonotype: A much larger clone differs from this one at a single base, so this may be a read error. The genes are TRBV25-1 and TRBJ1-1; D may be TRBD1 (6 bases). This CDR3 contains 13 residues. Germline V CDR1 and CDR2: MGHDK, SYGVNS. CDR3 nucleotides: TGTGCCAGCCGTCCAACAGGGCACACTGGAGCTTTCTTT. Translated, it gives CASRPTGHTGAFF.

The table lists this clonotype with many counts. The DNA for the CDR3 is TGCGCCAGCAGCGCCTTTAGCGGACCCTACAATGAGCAGTTCTTC. Translating gives CASSAFSGPYNEQFF. The V gene is TRBV5-1, the J gene TRBJ2-1; D perhaps matches TRBD2 (6 bases). V was trimmed by 4 bases and J by 2 bases, leaving 13 bases between them. There are 15 residues in the CDR3. Germline V gene lookup returns CDR1 SGHRS and CDR2 YFSETQ.

This clonotype was seen many times. The DNA for the CDR3 is TGTGCCAGCAGCTTAAATCCAGGGGCGAACACTGAAGCTTTCTTT. It specifies CASSLNPGANTEAFF. This chain uses TRBV7-3 with TRBJ1-1, with a weak D call TRBD1 (6 bases). The CDR3 contains 15 residues. V was clipped by 1 base and J by 1 base, with 10 bases between them. In germline, CDR1 is SGHTA, CDR2 FQGTGA.

This clonotype was seen repeatedly, ten times or more. This sequence joins TRBV3-1 and TRBJ2-1, with D unclear. With 1 base removed from V and 10 bases from J, the gap between germline ends came to 8 bases. Germline values: CDR1 LGHDT, CDR2 YNNKEL (reference sequence). This CDR3 has 12 residues. CDR3 sequence reads: CASSQGRREQFF. The CDR3 DNA sequence: TGTGCCAGCAGCCAAGGACGACGCGAGCAGTTCTTC.

This clonotype was seen repeatedly, ten times or more. This chain connects TRBV21-1 to TRBJ2-1; the table's TRBD2 call for D was not verified on the DNA. TRBV21-1 is flagged as a pseudogene. The CDR3 loop spans 23 amino acids. As DNA, the CDR3 is TGTGCCAGCAGCAACCCCGGTGGCAGGGAGGTAAGCGGGAGGGTGCCCTCCTACAATGAGCAGTTCTTC. As protein: CASSNPGGREVSGRVPSYNEQFF.

As concerns this clonotype: A read error may explain this, as a much larger clone is one base away. J is TRBJ2-6 and V is TRBV7-3; perhaps TRBD1 as D (6 bases). V lost 8 bases to trimming and J lost 2 bases, with 13 bases between them. Looked up from germline, CDR1 is SGHTA and CDR2 is FQGTGA. This CDR3 spans 15 amino acids. CDR3: CASGSQGTGANVLTF. Written as DNA, the CDR3 is TGTGCCAGCGGTTCCCAGGGGACTGGGGCCAACGTCCTGACTTTC.

The table lists this clonotype with many counts. The junction differs from germline at one of its ends, possibly a read error. The chain is built from TRBV7-7 and TRBJ2-5; TRBD2 aligns across 10 bases. The CDR3 loop spans 16 amino acids. Per the germline V gene, CDR1 is SSHAT and CDR2 is FNYEAQ (reference sequence). The CDR3 sequence is CASSNRKTSGQETQYF. CDR3 in DNA: TGTGCTAGCAGCAACCGTAAGACTAGCGGGCAAGAGACCCAGTACTTC.

This clonotype was recorded many times. V and J are TRBV7-2 and TRBJ2-7; the match to TRBD2 covers 9 bases. The CDR3 sequence is 15 residues long. V gave up 2 bases and J gave up 6 bases; unmatched junction bases: 8. CDR1 and CDR2 from the germline V gene are SGHTA and FQGNSA. DNA for the CDR3: TGTGCCAGCAGCTTATTGGGCCTAGCGGGGACCGAGCAGTACTTC. It specifies CASSLLGLAGTEQYF.

V and J are TRBV7-9 and TRBJ1-5, with D unresolved. V lost 1 base and J lost 3, with 10 bases in between. The germline V gene has CDR1 SEHNR and CDR2 FQNEAQ (reference sequence). CDR3 length: 15 residues. CDR3 loop: CASSLDGWDNQPQHF. The CDR3 nucleotides are TGTGCCAGCAGCTTAGATGGGTGGGACAATCAGCCCCAGCATTTT.

This clonotype came up once. A much larger clone lies a single base off, so this may be a read error. J is TRBJ2-5 and V is TRBV5-1, with TRBD2 matching over 8 bases. CDR1 SGHRS and CDR2 YFSETQ come from the germline V gene. Trimming removed 0 bases from V and 4 bases from J; junction bases left unmatched: 5. The CDR3 has 15 amino acids. CDR3 sequence: CASSLGLARLETQYF. The CDR3, as DNA: TGCGCCAGCAGCTTGGGACTAGCGAGGCTAGAGACCCAGTACTTC.

At least ten counts were recorded for this clonotype. The genes are TRBV6-2 or TRBV6-3 and TRBJ2-1; D may be TRBD1 (6 bases). Per germline, CDR1 MNHEY and CDR2 SVGEGT. The V end was cut by 4 bases, the J end by 9 bases, with 19 bases between. This CDR3 spans 15 amino acids. CDR3 sequence reads: CASSFVRQASLEQFF. CDR3 nucleotides: TGTGCCAGCAGTTTCGTTAGACAGGCCTCACTTGAGCAGTTCTTC.

This clonotype has ten or more counts. The chain carries TRBV29-1 and TRBJ1-1; 9 nucleotides match TRBD1. The CDR3 runs 14 residues. V lost 0 bases to trimming and J lost 12 bases; unmatched junction nucleotides: 11. Looked up from germline, CDR1 is SQVTM and CDR2 is ANQGSEA. This chain's CDR3 is CSVEDPGQGKKTFF. CDR3 coding DNA: TGCAGCGTTGAAGACCCGGGACAGGGTAAGAAAACTTTCTTT.

The chain links TRBV12-3 or TRBV12-4 to TRBJ1-4, with TRBD1 identical over 10 bases. The CDR3 is 16 residues long. The V segment lost 5 bases and the J segment 8 bases; nucleotides outside the gene matches: 11. CDR3 sequence reads: CASSRRTGGVEEKLFF. As DNA, the CDR3 is TGTGCCAGCAGTAGGCGGACAGGGGGAGTAGAAGAAAAACTGTTTTTT.

In regard to this clonotype: A read error may be the cause here, since a much bigger clone is one base away. This chain uses TRBV29-1 with TRBJ1-1; D ambiguous. Per the germline V gene, CDR1 is SQVTM and CDR2 is ANQGSEA. The CDR3 runs 14 residues. The CDR3 is CSVAEAGMNTEAVF. In nucleotides, the CDR3 is TGCAGCGTTGCTGAGGCGGGTATGAACACTGAAGCTGTCTTT.

Of note for this clonotype: With a much larger clone just one base away, this may be a read error. V gene TRBV28 combines with J gene TRBJ2-1; 8 nucleotides line up with TRBD1. The germline gives CDR1 MDHEN, CDR2 SYDVKM. V dropped 7 bases and J dropped 6; count of bases not matched to a gene: 8. The CDR3 extends over 14 amino acids. CDR3 loop: CASTTVTGGNEQFF. DNA of the CDR3: TGTGCCAGCACCACCGTCACAGGGGGCAATGAGCAGTTCTTC.

Points on this clonotype: With a much larger clone just one base away, this may be a read error. The chain is built from TRBV27 and TRBJ1-6; 9 nucleotides agree with TRBD1. Germline V gives CDR1 MNHEY, CDR2 SMNVEV (reference sequence). This CDR3 is 13 amino acids long. The CDR3 nucleotides are TGTGTCAGCAGTTTGTCCGGGACAGGGTTTCCTTTCTTT. Amino acid sequence: CVSSLSGTGFPFF.

This clonotype showed up many times. The J gene is TRBJ2-1, the V gene TRBV14; D perhaps matches TRBD1 (7 bases). Germline CDR1 is SGHDN and CDR2 is FVKESK. Trimming removed 0 bases from V and 4 bases from J, with 22 bases in between. This CDR3 has 19 residues. CDR3 amino acids: CASSQEGGGSGPAYNEQFF. For the CDR3, the DNA is TGTGCCAGCAGCCAAGAAGGAGGGGGCAGCGGTCCGGCGTACAATGAGCAGTTCTTC.

This clonotype was counted many times. One junction end does not reproduce the germline sequence, and a read error may be involved. This chain uses TRBV29-1 with TRBJ2-1; 14 bases agree with TRBD2. The CDR3 loop spans 15 amino acids. Germline V gives CDR1 SQVTM, CDR2 ANQGSEA. CDR3 residues: CSVDRVGTSGGTYMF. The CDR3 bases are TGCAGCGTTGATAGGGTGGGGACTAGCGGGGGAACTTATATGTTC.

V usage is TRBV7-9 and J usage is TRBJ2-5, with D unclear. Germline CDR1 SEHNR, CDR2 FQNEAQ (reference sequence). This CDR3 has 16 amino acids. V dropped 1 base and J dropped 2 bases, with 14 bases sitting between them. CDR3 DNA sequence: TGTGCCAGCAGCTTAGATCACGGCTCACTTCAAGAGACCCAGTACTTC. It is translated as CASSLDHGSLQETQYF.

This clonotype appeared many times. The gene calls are TRBV29-1 and TRBJ2-5, with 10 nucleotides matching TRBD2. J gave up 6 bases and V 4 bases, and 8 bases lay outside the gene matches. The germline V gene encodes CDR1 SQVTM and CDR2 ANQGSEA. This CDR3 contains 14 residues. CDR3 nucleotide sequence: TGCAGCGTTGTGCCTAGCGGGAGTCGAAAGACCCAGTACTTC. Translation gives CSVVPSGSRKTQYF. Using reference TRBV29-1 and TRBJ2-5 for the parts outside the CDR3, the full variable domain is SAVISQKPSRDICQRGTSLTIQCQVDSQVTMMFWYRQQPGQSLTLIATANQGSEATYESGFVIDKFPISRPNLTFSTLTVSNMSPEDSSIYLCSVVPSGSRKTQYFGPGTRLLVL.

Details on this clonotype: A junction end diverges from the germline sequence, so it may reflect a read error. This chain joins TRBV2 and TRBJ2-7, with D tentatively TRBD1 (6 bases). This CDR3 contains 12 residues. Germline V CDR1 and CDR2: SNHLY, FYNNEI. In DNA form, the CDR3 reads TGTACCTATTCGGACAGCTCCTACGAGCAGTACTTT. Translating it yields CTYSDSSYEQYF.

This clonotype was counted between two and nine times. This CDR3 is CATSDRGTGNGGYNEQFF. The CDR3 DNA follows: TGTGCCACCAGTGACCGGGGGACAGGGAATGGGGGGTACAATGAGCAGTTCTTC. The chain couples TRBV24-1 to TRBJ2-1, with 9 nucleotides matching TRBD1. CDR3 length equals 18 residues. The V and J ends lost 4 bases and 4 bases, in that order; junction bases with no gene match: 13. Germline V gene data show CDR1 as KGHDR and CDR2 as SFDVKD.

On this clonotype: One junction end disagrees with the germline gene, perhaps due to a read error. J is TRBJ2-1 and V is TRBV4-1, with D perhaps TRBD1 (5 bases). Per germline, CDR1 MGHRA and CDR2 YSYEKL. The CDR3 has 11 residues. This CDR3 reads CASSLQENKLF. CDR3 bases: TGCGCCAGCAGCCTACAGGAAAATAAGCTCTTC.

V usage is TRBV27 and J usage is TRBJ2-1; 7 bases line up with TRBD2. The CDR3 runs to 19 residues. Trimming at V came to 4 bases and at J to 3 bases, leaving 18 bases not matched to a gene. The germline V gene encodes CDR1 MNHEY and CDR2 SMNVEV (reference sequence). The CDR3 sequence is CASSSLVSWTGRNYNEQFF. In DNA, the CDR3 is TGTGCCAGCAGTTCTTTAGTCTCCTGGACCGGGAGGAACTACAATGAGCAGTTCTTC.